Below, 10 T cell receptor beta chains from the same sample are listed, as sequenced in a study of CD8+ T cells in alopecia areata. cDNA prepared by RNA extraction and subsequent reverse transcription served as the template for sequencing. Only in-frame clones appear in the TCRdb table, and some are missing; sequencing was by immunoSEQ multiplex PCR. The table shows approximately 150,000 clones, with 45% to 60% occurring only once. The sample consisted of CD4+ T cells sorted from blood. The source is a human donor with alopecia areata.

Concerning this clone: The same CDR3 arises from other DNA sequences in this sample as well. The chain employs TRBV5-1 and TRBJ2-1; D gene ambiguous. This CDR3 is 11 amino acids long. Germline V gene sequence: CDR1 SGHRS, CDR2 YFSETQ. With 0 bases removed from V and 6 bases from J, the gap between germline ends came to 1 base. This CDR3 reads CASSLANEQFF. CDR3 DNA sequence: TGCGCCAGCAGCTTGGCCAATGAGCAGTTCTTC. Full variable domain (missing parts from reference TRBV5-1 and TRBJ2-1): KAGVTQTPRYLIKTRGQQVTLSCSPISGHRSVSWYQQTPGQGLQFLFEYFSETQRNKGNFPGRFSGRQFSNSRSEMNVSTLELGDSALYLCASSLANEQFFGPGTRLTVL.

The sample holds a few counts of this clone. The genes are TRBV6-1 and TRBJ2-1, with D unclear. Trimming removed 3 bases at V and 7 bases at J, with 10 bases between. Germline V CDR1 and CDR2: MNHNS, SASEGT. CDR3 length: 13 residues. The CDR3 sequence: CASSEYLGNEQFF. CDR3 bases: TGTGCCAGCAGTGAGTATTTGGGGAATGAGCAGTTCTTC.

The chain carries TRBV27 and TRBJ1-2, with D maybe TRBD1 (5 bases). The germline CDR1 and CDR2 sequences are MNHEY and SMNVEV (reference sequence). V was pared by 5 bases and J by 4 bases, with 11 bases between. There are 13 residues in the CDR3. This chain's CDR3 is CASSPQGTYGYTF. The DNA of the CDR3 is TGTGCCAGCAGTCCCCAGGGTACCTATGGCTACACCTTC.

The CDR3 sequence is CAISVGDRDYGYTF. The CDR3 DNA reads as TGTGCCATCAGTGTGGGGGACAGGGACTATGGCTACACCTTC. The V and J genes are TRBV10-3 and TRBJ1-2, with TRBD1 identical over 9 bases. Germline trimming cut 4 bases from V and 3 bases from J; bases unmatched to any gene: 3. Germline assignment: CDR1 ENHRY and CDR2 SYGVKD. The CDR3 has 14 amino acids.

The chain has TRBV29-1 and TRBJ2-7; D is uncertain. There are 13 residues in the CDR3. Per the germline V gene, CDR1 is SQVTM and CDR2 is ANQGSEA. The germline V and J ends were trimmed by 4 bases and 3 bases, with 13 bases remaining between them. The CDR3 region has the DNA TGCAGCGTTGTGGGCAGCCTCCTCTACGAGCAGTACTTC. As protein: CSVVGSLLYEQYF.

CDR3 bases: TGTGCCAGCACCATGACAGGGGTCACTGAAGCTTTCTTT. Translated: CASTMTGVTEAFF. This chain links TRBV2 with TRBJ1-1; 8 bases fit TRBD1. The CDR3 contains 13 residues. Germline-derived CDR1 and CDR2 are SNHLY and FYNNEI. The ends lost 7 bases at V and 4 bases at J; junction bases unmatched: 5.

Only a few counts were recorded for this clone. This rearrangement joins TRBV4-1 to TRBJ2-1; D unclear. The germline CDR1 and CDR2 sequences are MGHRA and YSYEKL. The CDR3 consists of 12 residues. V shed 4 bases and J shed 13 bases, with 14 bases lying between them. The CDR3 spells CASSPGPDLQFF. In DNA, the CDR3 is TGCGCCAGCAGCCCCGGTCCGGACCTTCAGTTCTTC.

The chain recombines TRBV2 with TRBJ1-2, with D possibly being TRBD1 (6 bases). V dropped 6 bases and J dropped 5 bases, with 13 bases sitting between them. From germline, CDR1 is SNHLY and CDR2 FYNNEI. CDR3 length: 13 residues. CDR3 residues: CASSLSGVYGYTF. CDR3 coding DNA: TGTGCCAGCAGCCTTTCAGGGGTTTATGGCTACACCTTC.

The genes are TRBV27 and TRBJ1-2; 7 nucleotides align to TRBD1. Germline lookup yields CDR1 MNHEY and CDR2 SMNVEV (reference sequence). CDR3 length: 15 amino acids. V trimming: 4 bases; J trimming: 5 bases; junction bases outside the gene matches: 10. The CDR3: CASSSTGRPPYGYTF. The CDR3, as DNA: TGTGCCAGCAGTTCGACAGGGAGACCTCCTTATGGCTACACCTTC.

This clone turned up a few times. The junction does not match germline at one end; this may be a read error. The V call is TRBV7-9, the J call TRBJ2-3, with a possible D match to TRBD2 (6 bases). Germline CDR1 SEHNR, CDR2 FQNEAQ (reference sequence). The CDR3 is 12 amino acids. In DNA form, the CDR3 reads TGTGCCAGCAGCGCGAACCAGGAGGGTCGGGGTTTT. Its translation: CASSANQEGRGF.